The 7 T cell receptor beta chains reported below all come from one sample, sequenced in a study of CD8 T cells in Susac syndrome. Reverse transcription of 0.5 to 1 ug RNA used random hexamers. TCRdb re-called the immunoSEQ multiplex PCR reads with MiXCR, one entry per CDR3 protein. This table holds fewer than 200,000 distinct CDR3 sequences, approximately 93% found once. The sample was CD4+ T cells from PBMCs. These receptors were collected from a human donor in good health.

V gene TRBV27 combines with J gene TRBJ2-5; D not certain. The germline V gene encodes CDR1 MNHEY and CDR2 SMNVEV (reference sequence). Trimming stripped 6 bases from V and 5 bases from J, with 13 bases between. The CDR3 runs 13 residues. The CDR3 DNA reads as TGTGCCAGCAGCCCTACGGAAGGGGAGACCCAGTACTTC. Translating gives CASSPTEGETQYF.

The chain has TRBV14 and TRBJ1-1, with D unclear. Trimming shortened V by 1 base and J by 10 bases, and 7 bases separated the two germline ends. Germline CDR1 SGHDN, CDR2 FVKESK. This CDR3 region has 11 residues. The chain's CDR3 is CASSQGIGAFF. The CDR3 DNA sequence: TGTGCCAGCAGCCAAGGGATCGGAGCTTTCTTT.

Worth noting for this clonotype: Germline is not matched at one junction end, which may reflect a read error. The chain recombines TRBV10-3 with TRBJ1-3, with 9 bases lining up with TRBD1. The CDR3 consists of 13 residues. Per the germline V gene, CDR1 is ENHRY and CDR2 is SYGVKD. The CDR3 protein is CVISANRGHTIYF. The CDR3 DNA follows: TGTGTCATCAGTGCGAACAGGGGGCACACCATATATTTT.

This chain joins TRBV7-8 and TRBJ1-1, with TRBD1 matching 7 bases. The V gene's germline CDR1 is SGHVS and CDR2 FQNEAQ. CDR3 size: 14 residues. The junction had 9 bases not matched to a gene; V was cut back by 5 bases and J by 6 bases. For the CDR3, the DNA is TGTGCCAGCAGCGTTCACAGGGGATCGGCTGAAGCTTTCTTT. It is translated as CASSVHRGSAEAFF. Based on the CDR3 plus reference TRBV7-8 and TRBJ1-1, the full variable domain is GAGVSQSPRYKVAKRGQDVALRCDPISGHVSLFWYQQALGQGPEFLTYFQNEAQLDKSGLPSDRFFAERPEGSVSTLKIQRTQQEDSAVYLCASSVHRGSAEAFFGQGTRLTVV.

The genes are TRBV19 and TRBJ1-2; tentative D call: TRBD1 (5 bases). CDR3 size: 13 residues. The germline V gene has CDR1 LNHDA and CDR2 SQIVND (reference sequence). With 4 bases removed from V and 3 bases from J, the gap between germline ends came to 9 bases. The CDR3 DNA is TGTGCCAGTAGTACGACAGCGTACTATGGCTACACCTTC. It translates to CASSTTAYYGYTF.

V usage is TRBV15 and J usage is TRBJ2-3; D is unresolved. The CDR3 is 14 amino acids. V was cut by 1 base and J by 6 bases, with 11 bases left in between. The germline V gene encodes CDR1 LNHNV and CDR2 YYDKDF (reference sequence). This CDR3 reads CATSRAADRDTQYF. As DNA, the CDR3 is TGTGCCACCAGCAGAGCGGCAGACCGGGATACGCAGTATTTT.

V gene TRBV7-3 combines with J gene TRBJ2-2; D is perhaps TRBD2 (5 bases). Germline V gene lookup returns CDR1 SGHTA and CDR2 FQGTGA. Trimming took off 5 bases at V and 7 bases at J, with 23 bases between the two ends. The CDR3 contains 17 residues. CDR3 DNA: TGTGCCAGCAGCACATCCCGGGCATCGGGGTCGAACGGGGAGCTGTTTTTT. Its translation is CASSTSRASGSNGELFF.